This T cell receptor (beta chain) was identified during a study of T cells in Graves' hyperthyroidism and ophthalmopathy. Study outcomes and limitations: Median prediction lead before ophthalmopathy onset was roughly 6 months with the model.

Fresh 10 ml peripheral blood yielded PBMCs. This clonotype was detected many times. Its antigen is undetermined. CDR3 length: 14 residues. V lost 1 base, J lost 0 bases, and 4 bases lay in between. The V gene's germline CDR1 is LGHNT and CDR2 FRNRAP. Amplification yielded TCR beta CDR3 regions, with RNA transcripts as the source. HTBI primers drove first-round RT-PCR of the TCR CDR3. MiXCR was run by TCRdb on the multiplex PCR reads, yielding one entry per CDR3 protein. The sample gives fewer than 600,000 distinct CDR3 sequences, under 15% of which show up once; around 17% is in the top ten. Specimen: blood. This clonotype was sampled from a woman younger than 30 with Graves' hyperthyroidism. The J gene is TRBJ1-5, the V gene TRBV12-5; D is unclear. The CDR3 coding sequence is TGTGCTAGTGGTTTGGGGTATAGCAATCAGCCCCAGCATTTT. It codes for CASGLGYSNQPQHF.